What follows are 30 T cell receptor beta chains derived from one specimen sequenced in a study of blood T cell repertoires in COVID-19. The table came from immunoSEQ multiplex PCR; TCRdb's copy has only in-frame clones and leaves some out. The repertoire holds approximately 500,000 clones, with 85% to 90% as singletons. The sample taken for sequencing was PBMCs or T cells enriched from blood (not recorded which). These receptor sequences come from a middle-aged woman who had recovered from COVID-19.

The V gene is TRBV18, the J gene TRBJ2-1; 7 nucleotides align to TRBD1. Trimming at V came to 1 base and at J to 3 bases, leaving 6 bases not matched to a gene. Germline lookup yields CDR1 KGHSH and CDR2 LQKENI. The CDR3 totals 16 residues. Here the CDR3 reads CASSPQGALNYNEQFF. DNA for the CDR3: TGTGCCAGCTCACCACAGGGGGCGTTGAACTACAATGAGCAGTTCTTC.

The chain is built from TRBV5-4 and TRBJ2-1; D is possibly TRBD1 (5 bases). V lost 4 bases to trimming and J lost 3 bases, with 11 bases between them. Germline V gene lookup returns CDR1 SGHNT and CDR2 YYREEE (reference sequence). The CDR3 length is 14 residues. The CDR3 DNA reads TGTGCCAGCAGCCCGGACAATATCTACAATGAGCAGTTCTTC. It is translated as CASSPDNIYNEQFF. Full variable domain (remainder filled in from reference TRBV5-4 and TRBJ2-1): ETGVTQSPTHLIKTRGQQVTLRCSSQSGHNTVSWYQQALGQGPQFIFQYYREEENGRGNFPPRFSGLQFPNYSSELNVNALELDDSALYLCASSPDNIYNEQFFGPGTRLTVL.

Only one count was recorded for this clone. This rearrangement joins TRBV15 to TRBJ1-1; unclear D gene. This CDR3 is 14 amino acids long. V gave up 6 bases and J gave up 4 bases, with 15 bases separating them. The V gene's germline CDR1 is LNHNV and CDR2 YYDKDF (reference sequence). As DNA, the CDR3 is TGTGCCACCAGTTACGGGTCATTGGGCACTGAAGCTTTCTTT. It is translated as CATSYGSLGTEAFF.

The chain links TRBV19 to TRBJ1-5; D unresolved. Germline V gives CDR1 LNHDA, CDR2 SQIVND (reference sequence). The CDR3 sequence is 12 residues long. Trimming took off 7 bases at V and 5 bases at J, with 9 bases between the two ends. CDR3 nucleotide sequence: TGTGCCAGTAAGACCGGAGATCAGCCCCAGCATTTT. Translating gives CASKTGDQPQHF.

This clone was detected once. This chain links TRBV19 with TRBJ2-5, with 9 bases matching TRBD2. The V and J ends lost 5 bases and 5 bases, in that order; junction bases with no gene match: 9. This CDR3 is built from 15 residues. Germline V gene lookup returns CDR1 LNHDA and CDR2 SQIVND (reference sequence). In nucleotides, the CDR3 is TGTGCCAGTAGTCTTGTAGCGGGAGTTGTTGAGACCCAGTACTTC. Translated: CASSLVAGVVETQYF.

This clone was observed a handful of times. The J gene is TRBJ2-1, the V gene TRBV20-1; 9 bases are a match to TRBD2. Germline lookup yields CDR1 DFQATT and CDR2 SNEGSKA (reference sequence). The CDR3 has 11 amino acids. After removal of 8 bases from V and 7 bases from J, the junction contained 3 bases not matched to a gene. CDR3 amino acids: CSLAGRNEQFF. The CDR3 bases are TGCAGTCTAGCGGGGAGGAATGAGCAGTTCTTC.

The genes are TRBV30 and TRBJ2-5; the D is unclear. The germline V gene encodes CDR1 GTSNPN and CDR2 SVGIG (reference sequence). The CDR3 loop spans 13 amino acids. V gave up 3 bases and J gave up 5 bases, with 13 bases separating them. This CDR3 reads CAWSDGFGETQYF. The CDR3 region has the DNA TGTGCCTGGAGCGACGGGTTCGGGGAGACCCAGTACTTC.

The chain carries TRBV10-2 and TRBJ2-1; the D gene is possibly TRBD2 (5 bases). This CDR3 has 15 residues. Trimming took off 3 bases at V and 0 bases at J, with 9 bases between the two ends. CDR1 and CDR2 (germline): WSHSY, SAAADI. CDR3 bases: TGCGCCAGCAGTGATTTCACTAGCTCCTACAATGAGCAGTTCTTC. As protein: CASSDFTSSYNEQFF.

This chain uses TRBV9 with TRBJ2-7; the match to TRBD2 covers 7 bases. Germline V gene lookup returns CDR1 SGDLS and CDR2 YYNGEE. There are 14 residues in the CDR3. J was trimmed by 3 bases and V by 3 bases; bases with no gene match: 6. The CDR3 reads CASSAGLPSYEQYF. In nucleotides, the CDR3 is TGTGCCAGCAGCGCGGGACTACCCAGCTACGAGCAGTACTTC.

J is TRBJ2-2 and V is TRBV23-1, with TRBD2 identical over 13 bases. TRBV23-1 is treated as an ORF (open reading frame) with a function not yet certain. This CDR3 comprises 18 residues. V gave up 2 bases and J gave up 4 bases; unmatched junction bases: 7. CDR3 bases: TGCGCCAGCAGTCAAACTCGGACTAGCGGGAGCCCCACCGGGGAGCTGTTTTTT. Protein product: CASSQTRTSGSPTGELFF.

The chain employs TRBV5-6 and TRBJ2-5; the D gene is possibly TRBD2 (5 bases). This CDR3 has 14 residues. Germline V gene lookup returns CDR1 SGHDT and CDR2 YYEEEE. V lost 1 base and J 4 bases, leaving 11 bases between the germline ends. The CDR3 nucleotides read TGTGCCAGCAGCTTGACTAGAATTACAGAGACCCAGTACTTC. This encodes CASSLTRITETQYF.

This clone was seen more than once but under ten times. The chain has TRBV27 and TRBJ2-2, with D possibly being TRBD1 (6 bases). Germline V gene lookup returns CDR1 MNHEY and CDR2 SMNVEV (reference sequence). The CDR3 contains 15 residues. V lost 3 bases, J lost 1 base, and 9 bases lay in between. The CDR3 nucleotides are TGTGCCAGCAGTTTTCAGGGGATGAACACCGGGGAGCTGTTTTTT. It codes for CASSFQGMNTGELFF.

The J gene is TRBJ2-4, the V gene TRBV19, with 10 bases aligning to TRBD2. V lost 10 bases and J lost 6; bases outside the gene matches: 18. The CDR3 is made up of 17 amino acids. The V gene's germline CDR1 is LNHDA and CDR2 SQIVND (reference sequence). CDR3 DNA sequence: TGTGCCACCCGCCCCGAGCGGGAGGGCCCTTCAGGAAACATTCAGTACTTC. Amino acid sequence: CATRPEREGPSGNIQYF.

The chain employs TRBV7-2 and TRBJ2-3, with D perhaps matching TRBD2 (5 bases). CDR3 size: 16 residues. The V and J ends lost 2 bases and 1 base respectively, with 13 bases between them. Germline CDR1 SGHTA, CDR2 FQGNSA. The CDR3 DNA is TGTGCCAGCAGCTTACCCAGCGGAGAACGCACAGATACGCAGTATTTT. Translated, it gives CASSLPSGERTDTQYF.

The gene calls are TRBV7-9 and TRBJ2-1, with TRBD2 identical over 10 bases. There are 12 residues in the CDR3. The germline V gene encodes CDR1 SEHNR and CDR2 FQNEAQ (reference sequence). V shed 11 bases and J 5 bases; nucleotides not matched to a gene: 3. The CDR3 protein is CAWGTSDNEQFF. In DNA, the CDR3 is TGTGCCTGGGGGACTAGCGACAATGAGCAGTTCTTC.

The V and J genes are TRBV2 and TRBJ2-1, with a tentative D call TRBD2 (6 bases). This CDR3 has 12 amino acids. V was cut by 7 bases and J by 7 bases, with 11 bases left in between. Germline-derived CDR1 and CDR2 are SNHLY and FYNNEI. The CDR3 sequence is CASTGLANEQFF. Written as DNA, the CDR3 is TGTGCCAGCACAGGGCTAGCGAATGAGCAGTTCTTC.

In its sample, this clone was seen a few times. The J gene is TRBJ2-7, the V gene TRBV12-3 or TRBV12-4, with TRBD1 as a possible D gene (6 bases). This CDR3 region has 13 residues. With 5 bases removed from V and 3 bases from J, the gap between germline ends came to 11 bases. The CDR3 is CASSTTGNYEQYF. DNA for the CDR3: TGTGCCAGCAGTACGACAGGAAACTACGAGCAGTACTTC.

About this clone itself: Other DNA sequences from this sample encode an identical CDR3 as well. The CDR3 region has the DNA TGTGCCACCAGTGATTTGGACAGAAACTATGGCTACACCTTC. It encodes CATSDLDRNYGYTF. The rearrangement uses TRBV24-1 and TRBJ1-2, with D perhaps TRBD1 (5 bases). The CDR3 has 14 amino acids. V was clipped by 0 bases and J by 2 bases, with 6 bases between them. From germline, CDR1 is KGHDR and CDR2 SFDVKD.

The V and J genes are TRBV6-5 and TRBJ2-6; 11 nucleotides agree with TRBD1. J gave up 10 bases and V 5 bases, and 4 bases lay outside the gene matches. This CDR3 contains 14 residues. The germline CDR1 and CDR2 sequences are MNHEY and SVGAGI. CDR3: CASSRDRGMNVLTF. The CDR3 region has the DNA TGTGCCAGCAGTCGGGACAGGGGGATGAACGTCCTGACTTTC.

The CDR3 spells CASSLQGAPYEQYF. The DNA of the CDR3 is TGCGCCAGCAGCTTGCAGGGGGCCCCCTACGAGCAGTACTTC. The chain combines TRBV5-1 with TRBJ2-7, with 8 bases matching TRBD1. Germline lookup yields CDR1 SGHRS and CDR2 YFSETQ. CDR3 size: 14 residues. The V gene end was trimmed by 1 base and the J gene end by 2 bases; junction bases not matched to a gene: 2.

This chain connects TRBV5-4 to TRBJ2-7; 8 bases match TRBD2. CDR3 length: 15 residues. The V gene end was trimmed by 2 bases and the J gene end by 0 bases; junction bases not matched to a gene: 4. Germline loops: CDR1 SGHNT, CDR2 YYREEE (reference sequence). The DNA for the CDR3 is TGTGCCAGCAGCTTCGCGGGGGGCGCCTCCTACGAGCAGTACTTC. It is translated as CASSFAGGASYEQYF.

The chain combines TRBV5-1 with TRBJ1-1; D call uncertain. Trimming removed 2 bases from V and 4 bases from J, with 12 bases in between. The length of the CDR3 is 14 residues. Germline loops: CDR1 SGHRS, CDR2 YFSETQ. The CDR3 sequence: CASSFRLAGTEAFF. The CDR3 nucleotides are TGCGCCAGCAGCTTCCGACTGGCGGGCACTGAAGCTTTCTTT. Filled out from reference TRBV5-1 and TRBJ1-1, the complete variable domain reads KAGVTQTPRYLIKTRGQQVTLSCSPISGHRSVSWYQQTPGQGLQFLFEYFSETQRNKGNFPGRFSGRQFSNSRSEMNVSTLELGDSALYLCASSFRLAGTEAFFGQGTRLTVV.

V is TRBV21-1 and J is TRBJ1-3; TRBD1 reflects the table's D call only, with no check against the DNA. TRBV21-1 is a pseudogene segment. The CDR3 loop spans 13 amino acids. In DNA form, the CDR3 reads TGTGCCAGCAGCAACCCCCAGGGTTGCACCATATATTTT. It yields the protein CASSNPQGCTIYF.

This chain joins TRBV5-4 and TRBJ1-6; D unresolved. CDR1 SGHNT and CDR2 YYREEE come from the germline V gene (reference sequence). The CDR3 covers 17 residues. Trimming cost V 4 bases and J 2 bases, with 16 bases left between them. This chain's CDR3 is CASSPSRSVAYNSPLHF. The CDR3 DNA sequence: TGTGCCAGCAGCCCTTCGAGGAGCGTAGCCTATAATTCACCCCTCCACTTT.

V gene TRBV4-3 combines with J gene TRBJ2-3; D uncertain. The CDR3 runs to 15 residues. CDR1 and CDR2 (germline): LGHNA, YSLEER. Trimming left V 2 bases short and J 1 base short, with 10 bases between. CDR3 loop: CASSQTSLGTDTQYF. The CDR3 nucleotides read TGCGCCAGCAGCCAAACTTCCCTAGGCACAGATACGCAGTATTTT.

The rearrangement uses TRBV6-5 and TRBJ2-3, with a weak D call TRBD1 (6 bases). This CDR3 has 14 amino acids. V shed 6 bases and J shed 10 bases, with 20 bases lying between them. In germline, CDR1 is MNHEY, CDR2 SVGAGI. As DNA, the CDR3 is TGTGCCAGCAGCTTTCGGGACACAGCTCGCCCGCAGTATTTT. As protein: CASSFRDTARPQYF.

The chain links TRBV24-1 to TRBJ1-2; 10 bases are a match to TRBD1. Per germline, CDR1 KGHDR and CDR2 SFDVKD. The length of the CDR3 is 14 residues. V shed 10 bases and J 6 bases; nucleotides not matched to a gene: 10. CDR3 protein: CATPGQGFMDGYTF. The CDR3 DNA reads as TGTGCCACTCCGGGACAGGGGTTTATGGATGGCTACACCTTC.

The DNA of the CDR3 is TGCGCCAGCAGCCAACGAAACGGTCAGCCCCAGCATTTT. Its translation: CASSQRNGQPQHF. V and J are TRBV4-3 and TRBJ1-5, with D uncertain. Trimming stripped 2 bases from V and 6 bases from J, with 8 bases between. Germline CDR1 and CDR2: LGHNA and YSLEER. This CDR3 comprises 13 residues.

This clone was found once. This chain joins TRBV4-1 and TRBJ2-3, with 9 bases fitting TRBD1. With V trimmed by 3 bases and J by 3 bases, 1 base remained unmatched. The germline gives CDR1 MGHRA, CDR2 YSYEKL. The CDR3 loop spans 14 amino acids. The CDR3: CASSQDRGTDTQYF. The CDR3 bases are TGCGCCAGCAGCCAGGACAGGGGTACAGATACGCAGTATTTT.

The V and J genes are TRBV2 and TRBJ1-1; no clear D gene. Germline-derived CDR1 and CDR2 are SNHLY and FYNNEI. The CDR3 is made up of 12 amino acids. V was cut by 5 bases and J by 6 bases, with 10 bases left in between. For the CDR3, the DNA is TGTGCCAGCAGTTCCCGTGGAGCTGAAGCTTTCTTT. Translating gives CASSSRGAEAFF. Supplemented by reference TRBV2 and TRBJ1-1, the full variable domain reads EPEVTQTPSHQVTQMGQEVILRCVPISNHLYFYWYRQILGQKVEFLVSFYNNEISEKSEIFDDQFSVERPDGSNFTLKIRSTKLEDSAMYFCASSSRGAEAFFGQGTRLTVV.